This is a list of T cell receptor beta chains from one sample in a study of blood T cell repertoires in COVID-19. Repertoires were generated with immunoSEQ multiplex PCR, while TCRdb's copy carries only in-frame clones and drops some. Seen here are about 160,000 clones, approximately 86% observed once, and the top ten hold around 3.5%. The sample was peripheral blood. These receptors all come from a man between 65 and 85 years old with acute or convalescent COVID-19. Each CDR3 is given with its conserved first and last residue. A D gene is named only where the DNA matches it firmly. Only part of the rows carry a size: once, few, many, or a class if the clone is expanded.

abundance: .
d_gene: .
v_gene: TRBV7-2
j_gene: TRBJ2-1
CDR3aa: CASSLGPGSYNEQFF
CDR3nt: TGTGCCAGCAGCTTAGGTCCAGGCTCCTACAATGAGCAGTTCTTC

abundance: once
d_gene: TRBD2
v_gene: TRBV3-1/TRBV3-2
j_gene: TRBJ2-1
CDR3aa: CASSQKRRGTSFDEQFF
CDR3nt: TGTGCCAGCAGCCAAAAGAGGAGGGGGACTAGCTTCGATGAGCAGTTCTTC

abundance: few
d_gene: TRBD2
v_gene: TRBV19
j_gene: TRBJ2-1
CDR3aa: CASSTQAGAYNEQFF
CDR3nt: TGTGCCAGTAGTACGCAAGCGGGAGCCTACAATGAGCAGTTCTTC

abundance: .
d_gene: TRBD2
v_gene: TRBV7-2
j_gene: TRBJ2-5
CDR3aa: CASRPGLAGLETQYF
CDR3nt: TGTGCCAGCAGACCAGGACTAGCGGGACTGGAGACCCAGTACTTC

abundance: .
d_gene: TRBD2
v_gene: TRBV28
j_gene: TRBJ2-1
CDR3aa: CASSLSLPSGKVEQFF
CDR3nt: TGTGCCAGCAGTTTAAGTCTACCTAGCGGGAAGGTTGAGCAGTTCTTC

abundance: .
d_gene: .
v_gene: TRBV11-2
j_gene: TRBJ1-2
CDR3aa: CASSLVVRAGGYTF
CDR3nt: TGTGCCAGCAGCTTAGTGGTCAGGGCGGGAGGCTACACCTTC

abundance: .
d_gene: .
v_gene: TRBV5-4
j_gene: TRBJ1-1
CDR3aa: CASSFGQGQNTEAFF
CDR3nt: TGTGCCAGCAGCTTCGGACAAGGACAGAACACTGAAGCTTTCTTT

abundance: .
d_gene: .
v_gene: TRBV19
j_gene: TRBJ1-5
CDR3aa: CASSITQGYQPQHF
CDR3nt: TGTGCCAGTAGTATTACCCAGGGTTATCAGCCCCAGCATTTT

abundance: .
d_gene: .
v_gene: TRBV5-4
j_gene: TRBJ2-6
CDR3aa: CASSLMGALAGANVLTF
CDR3nt: TGTGCCAGCAGCTTGATGGGAGCTTTAGCTGGGGCCAACGTCCTGACTTTC

abundance: .
d_gene: TRBD2
v_gene: TRBV6-6
j_gene: TRBJ2-5
CDR3aa: CASRTPGRGDETQYF
CDR3nt: TGTGCCAGCAGAACCCCCGGGAGGGGGGATGAGACCCAGTACTTC

abundance: .
d_gene: TRBD1
v_gene: TRBV13
j_gene: TRBJ1-4
CDR3aa: CASSRMGQGGEKLFF
CDR3nt: TGTGCCAGCAGCCGAATGGGACAGGGTGGTGAAAAACTGTTTTTT

abundance: .
d_gene: TRBD2
v_gene: TRBV7-2
j_gene: TRBJ2-3
CDR3aa: CASTQSGLASTDTQYF
CDR3nt: TGTGCCAGCACCCAATCGGGACTAGCGAGCACAGATACGCAGTATTTT

abundance: .
d_gene: .
v_gene: TRBV5-1
j_gene: TRBJ1-2
CDR3aa: CASSLDQDYGYTF
CDR3nt: TGCGCCAGCAGCTTGGATCAGGACTATGGCTACACCTTC

abundance: .
d_gene: TRBD2
v_gene: TRBV28
j_gene: TRBJ2-7
CDR3aa: CASSWASGRTEQYF
CDR3nt: TGTGCCAGCAGTTGGGCTAGCGGGAGGACCGAGCAGTACTTC

abundance: .
d_gene: TRBD2
v_gene: TRBV5-4
j_gene: TRBJ2-3
CDR3aa: CASSLGGSSGRRIDTQYF
CDR3nt: TGTGCCAGCAGCTTGGGGGGAAGTAGCGGGAGAAGAATAGATACGCAGTATTTT

abundance: .
d_gene: .
v_gene: TRBV3-1/TRBV3-2
j_gene: TRBJ2-7
CDR3aa: CASSHRQGRNEQYF
CDR3nt: TGTGCCAGCAGCCATAGGCAGGGGAGAAACGAGCAGTACTTC

abundance: once
d_gene: .
v_gene: TRBV6-5
j_gene: TRBJ2-3
CDR3aa: CASRRTSSGTDTQYF
CDR3nt: TGTGCCAGCAGGCGAACATCTAGCGGCACAGATACGCAGTATTTT

abundance: .
d_gene: .
v_gene: TRBV6-5
j_gene: TRBJ2-1
CDR3aa: CASRRDSSYNEQFF
CDR3nt: TGTGCCAGCCGGCGGGACAGCTCCTACAATGAGCAGTTCTTC

abundance: .
d_gene: TRBD2
v_gene: TRBV7-9
j_gene: TRBJ2-1
CDR3aa: CASSWSSGSRNEQFF
CDR3nt: TGTGCCAGCAGCTGGAGTAGCGGGAGCAGGAATGAGCAGTTCTTC

abundance: .
d_gene: TRBD2
v_gene: TRBV9
j_gene: TRBJ2-5
CDR3aa: CASSAQREPETQYF
CDR3nt: TGTGCCAGCAGCGCACAGCGGGAGCCGGAGACCCAGTACTTC

abundance: .
d_gene: .
v_gene: TRBV5-1
j_gene: TRBJ1-3
CDR3aa: CASSWGRNSGNTIYF
CDR3nt: TGCGCCAGCAGCTGGGGGCGGAACTCTGGAAACACCATATATTTT

abundance: .
d_gene: TRBD2
v_gene: TRBV5-4
j_gene: TRBJ2-3
CDR3aa: CASSLEQLAGTLGTDTQYF
CDR3nt: TGTGCCAGCAGCTTGGAGCAGCTAGCGGGTACCTTGGGCACAGATACGCAGTATTTT

abundance: .
d_gene: TRBD1
v_gene: TRBV28
j_gene: TRBJ2-1
CDR3aa: CASSLRGQGRYNEQFF
CDR3nt: TGTGCCAGCAGTTTAAGGGGACAGGGGAGGTACAATGAGCAGTTCTTC

abundance: .
d_gene: .
v_gene: TRBV7-6
j_gene: TRBJ1-3
CDR3aa: CASSLFRSSGNTIYF
CDR3nt: TGTGCCAGCAGCTTATTCCGGAGCTCTGGAAACACCATATATTTT

abundance: .
d_gene: .
v_gene: TRBV4-3
j_gene: TRBJ2-2
CDR3aa: CASSQEMGGTGELFF
CDR3nt: TGCGCCAGCAGCCAAGAAATGGGAGGAACCGGGGAGCTGTTTTTT

abundance: .
d_gene: TRBD2
v_gene: TRBV24-1
j_gene: TRBJ2-1
CDR3aa: CATSVGTSSEQFF
CDR3nt: TGTGCCACCAGTGTGGGGACTAGCAGTGAGCAGTTCTTC